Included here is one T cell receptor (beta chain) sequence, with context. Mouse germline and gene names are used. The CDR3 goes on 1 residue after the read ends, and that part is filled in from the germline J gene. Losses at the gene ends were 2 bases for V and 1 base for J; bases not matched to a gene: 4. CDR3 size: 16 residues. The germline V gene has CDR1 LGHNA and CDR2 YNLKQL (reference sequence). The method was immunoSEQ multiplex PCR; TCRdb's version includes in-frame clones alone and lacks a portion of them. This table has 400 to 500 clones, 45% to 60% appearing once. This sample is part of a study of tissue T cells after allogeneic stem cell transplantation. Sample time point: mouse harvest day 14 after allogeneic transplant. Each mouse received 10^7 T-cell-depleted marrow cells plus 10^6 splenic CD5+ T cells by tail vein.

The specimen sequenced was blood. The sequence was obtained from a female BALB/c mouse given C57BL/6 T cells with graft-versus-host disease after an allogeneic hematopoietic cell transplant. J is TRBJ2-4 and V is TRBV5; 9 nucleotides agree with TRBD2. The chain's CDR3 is CASSQLGGMGQNTLYF. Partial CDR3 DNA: TGTGCCAGCAGCCAACTGGGGGGGATGGGTCAAAACACCTTGTAC.